These 9 T cell receptor beta chains came from one sample sequenced in a study of early T cells in non-severe SARS-CoV-2 infection (dated by TCRdb to the early 2020s). Receptor libraries were prepared by 5' RACE. The sequencing machine was a NextSeq 500. TCRdb trimmed the raw reads at Q25, called clones with MiXCR and kept productive beta chains. Duplicate CDR3 protein sequences are folded into a single record with the most common DNA and genes. The sample contains fewer than 100,000 distinct CDR3 sequences, around 12% of them found a single time. 3.4% of the sample belongs to the ten largest clones. The sample consisted of whole blood. The receptors come from an adult who was a healthcare worker with PCR-confirmed SARS-CoV-2 infection or an uninfected control (not recorded which).

This clonotype was recorded at least ten times. The genes are TRBV29-1 and TRBJ1-1, with 8 bases identical to TRBD1. V lost 6 bases, J lost 4 bases, and 4 bases stayed unmatched. Germline lookup yields CDR1 SQVTM and CDR2 ANQGSEA. The CDR3 consists of 12 residues. In DNA form, the CDR3 reads TGCAGCGTGCGTACAGGGGGCACTGAAGCTTTCTTT. Protein sequence: CSVRTGGTEAFF.

This clonotype has ten or more counts. The V gene is TRBV29-1, the J gene TRBJ2-1, with D tentatively TRBD2 (6 bases). The CDR3 sequence is 15 residues long. Germline V gene lookup returns CDR1 SQVTM and CDR2 ANQGSEA. V lost 4 bases and J lost 3, with 16 bases in between. Here the CDR3 DNA reads TGCAGCGTTGGTTTTGAGGGAGGAGGCTACAATGAGCAGTTCTTC. It codes for CSVGFEGGGYNEQFF.

This clonotype has more than one count but fewer than ten. The chain has TRBV24-1 and TRBJ2-3, with 16 bases matching TRBD2. The CDR3 runs 16 residues. Per germline, CDR1 KGHDR and CDR2 SFDVKD. J gave up 5 bases and V 5 bases, and 3 bases lay outside the gene matches. The CDR3 sequence is CATSAGTSGRGDTQYF. CDR3 nucleotide sequence: TGTGCCACCAGTGCTGGGACTAGCGGGAGGGGAGATACGCAGTATTTT.

This rearrangement joins TRBV28 to TRBJ1-6; D possibly corresponds to TRBD1 (6 bases). V lost 3 bases to trimming and J lost 8 bases, with 8 bases between them. The CDR3 sequence is 13 residues long. Germline CDR1 is MDHEN and CDR2 is SYDVKM. The CDR3, as DNA: TGTGCCAGCAGTTTGGACAGATATTCACCCCTCCACTTT. Its protein product is CASSLDRYSPLHF. Together with reference TRBV28 and TRBJ1-6, the CDR3 gives the full variable domain: DVKVTQSSRYLVKRTGEKVFLECVQDMDHENMFWYRQDPGLGLRLIYFSYDVKMKEKGDIPEGYSVSREKKERFSLILESASTNQTSMYLCASSLDRYSPLHFGNGTRLTVT.

This clonotype has a handful of counts. The chain links TRBV6-6 to TRBJ2-4; D gene uncertain. The V gene lost 8 bases and the J gene lost 0 bases, with 11 bases spanning the gap. The V gene's germline CDR1 is MNHNY and CDR2 SVGAGI (reference sequence). The CDR3 runs 14 residues. CDR3 amino acids: CASSGSRAKNIQYF. Here the CDR3 DNA reads TGTGCCAGCTCGGGCTCCCGAGCCAAAAACATTCAGTACTTC.

This clonotype has only a few counts. The chain has TRBV4-1 and TRBJ2-7, with TRBD2 matching 8 bases. The length of the CDR3 is 14 residues. Trimming removed 0 bases from V and 6 bases from J; junction bases left unmatched: 4. CDR1 and CDR2 from the germline V gene are MGHRA and YSYEKL. The CDR3 bases are TGCGCCAGCAGCCAAGAGGGCCGGGGGGGCGAGCAGTACTTC. Residues: CASSQEGRGGEQYF.

The chain employs TRBV5-1 and TRBJ2-5; D is possibly TRBD2 (5 bases). This CDR3 is 17 amino acids long. V shed 4 bases and J shed 2 bases, with 21 bases lying between them. CDR1 and CDR2 (germline): SGHRS, YFSETQ. For the CDR3, the DNA is TGCGCCAGCAGCCCCTTGCCAGGCGGGTCCGTACAAGAGACCCAGTACTTC. Translation: CASSPLPGGSVQETQYF.

The V gene is TRBV14, the J gene TRBJ2-1, with unresolved D. CDR3 length: 16 amino acids. CDR1 and CDR2 (germline): SGHDN, FVKESK. Trimming removed 0 bases at V and 6 bases at J, with 15 bases between. CDR3 coding DNA: TGTGCCAGCAGCCAAGAGGAAGGCGCAGACTTCAATGAGCAGTTCTTC. Protein sequence: CASSQEEGADFNEQFF.

Only a few counts were recorded for this clonotype. The chain links TRBV20-1 to TRBJ2-3; TRBD2 aligns across 7 bases. CDR1 and CDR2 from the germline V gene are DFQATT and SNEGSKA (reference sequence). This CDR3 spans 14 amino acids. V lost 5 bases and J lost 4; bases outside the gene matches: 9. CDR3 DNA: TGCAGTGCTGCACTAGCGAGAGATGCAGATACGCAGTATTTT. This codes for CSAALARDADTQYF.